This T cell receptor beta chain appears in the sequencing data of a study of beta chain features in type 1 diabetes. General study points: A potential PCR bias toward shorter templates would be equal in patient and control samples. TCRB CDR3s from Type 1 diabetes patients were moderately but significantly shorter in all four CD4+ subsets. Type 1 diabetes patients had VDJ junctions that carried fewer insertions and more deletions.

This clone has only a few counts. Antigen unknown. V lost 3 bases and J lost 9, with 12 bases in between. Germline values: CDR1 GTSNPN, CDR2 SVGIG (reference sequence). The CDR3 loop spans 12 amino acids. The study reverse transcribed the entire isolated RNA, so it sequenced expressed TCRB transcripts. Using immunoSEQ multiplex PCR, the repertoire was profiled, and TCRdb retains in-frame clones only, with some absent. Here the sample spans 350,000 to 450,000 clones, more than 11% being singletons. This receptor was identified in a man in his thirties or forties in good health. The rearrangement joins TRBV30 to TRBJ2-1; D is undetermined. Sequenced sample: naive CD4+ T cells from blood. In DNA, the CDR3 is TGTGCCTGGAGCCCCTCCCACGGTGAGCAGTTCTTC. Translation: CAWSPSHGEQFF.